This TCR beta chain was sequenced in a study of cytotoxic CD8 clonotypes in ibrutinib-treated CLL. Study-wide context: Responses: some 24 partial, 2 complete; after median around 70 months, about 14 stayed remitted, roughly 12 progressed. Findings and caveats of the study: Pretreatment clonality was elevated relative to age-matched healthy donors and paralleled circulating CD8+ T-cell counts.

Losses at the gene ends were 7 bases for V and 8 bases for J; bases not matched to a gene: 10. The CDR3 sequence is 15 residues long. CDR1 and CDR2 from the germline V gene are MDHEN and SYDVKM. Data came from immunoSEQ multiplex PCR; TCRdb stores just in-frame clones and leaves some out. The repertoire holds 150,000 or so clones, with roughly 80% as singletons. This clone was observed many times. What it binds is unknown. The source of this sequence is a human donor with chronic lymphocytic leukemia. The chain uses TRBV28 and TRBJ2-3; TRBD2 matches 12 bases. The sequences come from PBMCs, collected after 12 months of ibrutinib treatment. CDR3 region: CASTLLAGGSGTQYF. CDR3 coding DNA: TGTGCCAGCACCCTACTAGCGGGAGGATCGGGTACGCAGTATTTT.